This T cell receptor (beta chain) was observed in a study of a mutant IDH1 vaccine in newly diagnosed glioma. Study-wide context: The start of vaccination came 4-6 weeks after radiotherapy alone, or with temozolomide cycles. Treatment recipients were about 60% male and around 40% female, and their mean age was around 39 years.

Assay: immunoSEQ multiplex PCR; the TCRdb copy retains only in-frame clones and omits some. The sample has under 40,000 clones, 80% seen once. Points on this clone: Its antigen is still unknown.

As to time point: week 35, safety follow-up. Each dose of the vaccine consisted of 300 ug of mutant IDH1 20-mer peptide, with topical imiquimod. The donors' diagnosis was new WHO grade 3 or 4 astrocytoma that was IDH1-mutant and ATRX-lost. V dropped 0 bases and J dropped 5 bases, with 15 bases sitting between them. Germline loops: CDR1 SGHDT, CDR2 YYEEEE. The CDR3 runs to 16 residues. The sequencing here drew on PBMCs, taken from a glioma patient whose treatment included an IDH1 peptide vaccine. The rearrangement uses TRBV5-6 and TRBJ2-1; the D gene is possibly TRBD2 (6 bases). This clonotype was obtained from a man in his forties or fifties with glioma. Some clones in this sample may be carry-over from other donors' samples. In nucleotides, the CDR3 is TGTGCCAGCAGCTTGGTCCCCAGCGGGTATAACAATGAGCAGTTCTTC. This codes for CASSLVPSGYNNEQFF.